What follows is one T cell receptor beta chain and its context. What it recognizes is unknown. 60 Vbeta and 13 Jbeta primers were used in PCR. Using immunoSEQ multiplex PCR, the repertoire was profiled, and TCRdb retains in-frame clones only, with some absent. The sample has about 91,000 clones, more than 75% seen once. This entry is derived from a study of cytomegalovirus exposure and HLA in healthy donors. Study-wide findings and caveats: It was reported that TCR beta sequences correctly inferred the HLA-A and HLA-B alleles for most subjects. Later analysis suggested links between common viral pathogens and several top significant clusters. More clonal expansion characterized HLA-associated TCR beta chains than equally common others in a later analysis.

This CDR3 comprises 14 residues. CDR1 MDHEN and CDR2 SYDVKM come from the germline V gene. V was trimmed by 6 bases and J by 4 bases, leaving 15 bases between them. This chain uses TRBV28 with TRBJ1-2; D gene ambiguous. This TCR derives from a man aged 25-45 years in good health and CMV-seropositive. The sample taken for sequencing was PBMCs. The CDR3 DNA reads as TGTGCCAGCAGGGAGGCCCGGGAGATCTATGGCTACACCTTC. It specifies CASREAREIYGYTF.